The 16 T cell receptor beta chains below were found in one sample sequenced in a study of cytomegalovirus exposure and HLA in healthy donors. The PCR contained 60 Vbeta and 13 Jbeta primers. Sequenced by immunoSEQ multiplex PCR; TCRdb stores in-frame clones only, minus some. The sample carries 150,000 to 250,000 clones, 79% recorded once. The material sequenced was PBMCs. The receptors come from a girl between 5 and 17 years old in good health and CMV-seropositive.

The chain combines TRBV5-8 with TRBJ2-2, with 10 bases aligning to TRBD1. The germline V gene has CDR1 SGHTS and CDR2 YDEGEE. The trim removed 6 bases at V and 8 bases at J, leaving 4 bases unmatched. This CDR3 is built from 13 residues. The CDR3 loop reads CASTDRGRGELFF. The CDR3 region has the DNA TGTGCCAGCACCGACAGGGGGCGAGGGGAGCTGTTTTTT.

Judged by abundance, this clone is medium-sized (0.01 to 0.1%). The rearrangement uses TRBV5-4 and TRBJ2-1; D possibly corresponds to TRBD1 (5 bases). The CDR3 spans 14 residues. The V gene's germline CDR1 is SGHNT and CDR2 YYREEE (reference sequence). V lost 3 bases and J lost 6, with 13 bases in between. The chain's CDR3 is CASSWGRGGNEQFF. CDR3 DNA sequence: TGTGCCAGCAGCTGGGGAAGGGGTGGCAATGAGCAGTTCTTC. Using reference TRBV5-4 and TRBJ2-1 for the parts outside the CDR3, the full variable domain is ETGVTQSPTHLIKTRGQQVTLRCSSQSGHNTVSWYQQALGQGPQFIFQYYREEENGRGNFPPRFSGLQFPNYSSELNVNALELDDSALYLCASSWGRGGNEQFFGPGTRLTVL.

The chain couples TRBV11-3 to TRBJ2-1, with TRBD2 matching over 9 bases. The germline gives CDR1 SGHNT, CDR2 YENEEA. CDR3 length: 15 amino acids. J lost 7 bases, V lost 0 bases, and 4 bases had no gene match. CDR3 protein: CASSLEGGGGNEQFF. The CDR3, as DNA: TGTGCCAGCAGCTTAGAGGGCGGGGGGGGAAATGAGCAGTTCTTC.

J is TRBJ2-7 and V is TRBV5-4; 11 positions match TRBD2. The CDR3 is 13 amino acids. CDR1 is SGHNT, CDR2 YYREEE, per germline (reference sequence). V gave up 4 bases and J gave up 5 bases; unmatched junction bases: 2. This CDR3 reads CASSKTSGDEQYF. The CDR3 nucleotides are TGTGCCAGCAGCAAGACTAGCGGGGACGAGCAGTACTTC.

This chain connects TRBV19 to TRBJ2-7; 9 bases match TRBD1. Germline V CDR1 and CDR2: LNHDA, SQIVND (reference sequence). The ends lost 2 bases at V and 1 base at J; junction bases unmatched: 6. This CDR3 has 16 amino acids. As DNA, the CDR3 is TGTGCCAGTAGTATACAAGCGGGACAGGGTTCCTACGAGCAGTACTTC. Amino acids: CASSIQAGQGSYEQYF.

The rearrangement uses TRBV10-3 and TRBJ2-1; 11 bases align to TRBD2. The CDR3 is made up of 14 amino acids. Germline lookup yields CDR1 ENHRY and CDR2 SYGVKD. V gave up 6 bases and J gave up 5 bases; unmatched junction bases: 3. The CDR3 region is CAIRKTSGDNEQFF. CDR3 in DNA: TGTGCCATCAGAAAGACTAGCGGGGACAATGAGCAGTTCTTC.

The J gene is TRBJ2-2, the V gene TRBV6-6; D is possibly TRBD1 (7 bases). Trimming shortened V by 2 bases and J by 4 bases, and 14 bases separated the two germline ends. Germline V gene lookup returns CDR1 MNHNY and CDR2 SVGAGI (reference sequence). The CDR3 has 16 residues. CDR3 DNA: TGTGCCAGCAGTTACCCCGGGACAGCGGGCACCGGGGAGCTGTTTTTT. It is translated as CASSYPGTAGTGELFF.

CDR3 sequence: CASSQEGRGGEQYF. For the CDR3, the DNA is TGCGCCAGCAGCCAAGAGGGGAGGGGTGGCGAGCAGTACTTC. The chain combines TRBV4-3 with TRBJ2-7; 7 bases match TRBD2. V shed 0 bases, J shed 6 bases, and the junction held 5 bases outside the gene matches. Germline CDR1 reads LGHNA; CDR2 reads YSLEER. The CDR3 length is 14 residues.

The chain joins TRBV4-1 to TRBJ2-5; D is undetermined. Trimming left V 1 base short and J 10 bases short, with 13 bases between. Germline CDR1 reads MGHRA; CDR2 reads YSYEKL. The length of the CDR3 is 13 residues. CDR3 region: CASSQVAVAGQYF. CDR3 nucleotide sequence: TGCGCCAGCAGCCAAGTGGCGGTCGCTGGCCAGTACTTC.

V is TRBV2 and J is TRBJ2-3, with 7 positions matching TRBD2. The junction had 8 bases not matched to a gene; V was cut back by 3 bases and J by 2 bases. This CDR3 region has 16 residues. Germline CDR1 reads SNHLY; CDR2 reads FYNNEI. The DNA for the CDR3 is TGTGCCAGCAGTGAGGGTCGGGGGGTGTCCACAGATACGCAGTATTTT. Its protein is CASSEGRGVSTDTQYF.

This clone was detected once. The genes are TRBV13 and TRBJ1-1; D not resolved. Trimming stripped 5 bases from V and 1 base from J, with 14 bases between. The CDR3 runs to 15 residues. Per the germline V gene, CDR1 is PRHDT and CDR2 is FYEKMQ (reference sequence). The CDR3 DNA follows: TGTGCCAGCAGCCAGAACCCCCGACAGAACACTGAAGCTTTCTTT. Translated: CASSQNPRQNTEAFF.

J is TRBJ2-7 and V is TRBV6-5; D might be TRBD2 (7 bases). The CDR3 loop spans 14 amino acids. Germline V gene data show CDR1 as MNHEY and CDR2 as SVGAGI. Trimming took 1 base from V and 5 from J, leaving 12 bases between them. The CDR3 nucleotides read TGTGCCAGCAGTTACTTTGGGGGGGCCGACGAGCAGTACTTC. This codes for CASSYFGGADEQYF.

The V gene is TRBV5-5, the J gene TRBJ2-2, with 7 bases that match TRBD2. Germline-derived CDR1 and CDR2 are SGHKS and YYEKEE (reference sequence). This CDR3 is built from 15 residues. The V segment lost 2 bases and the J segment 4 bases; nucleotides outside the gene matches: 5. The CDR3 loop is CASSFGGSVTGELFF. Written as DNA, the CDR3 is TGTGCCAGCAGCTTCGGGGGGTCGGTCACCGGGGAGCTGTTTTTT.

This chain joins TRBV12-5 and TRBJ2-7; 11 positions agree with TRBD1. The CDR3 is made up of 15 amino acids. Germline CDR1 LGHNT, CDR2 FRNRAP. V shed 4 bases, J shed 3 bases, and the junction held 5 bases outside the gene matches. As DNA, the CDR3 is TGTGCTAGTGGTTCCGGACAGGGGGCTATCTACGAGCAGTACTTC. It yields the protein CASGSGQGAIYEQYF.

A few counts support this clone. The CDR3 nucleotides read TGTGCCAGTAGTATGGGGACAGGGCAGTGGAACACTGAAGCTTTCTTT. Translated, it gives CASSMGTGQWNTEAFF. The chain is built from TRBV19 and TRBJ1-1; 9 bases are a match to TRBD1. Per germline, CDR1 LNHDA and CDR2 SQIVND (reference sequence). V shed 3 bases, J shed 1 base, and the junction held 6 bases outside the gene matches. This CDR3 region has 16 residues.

CDR3 in amino acids: CASSPLGEAINYGYTF. In nucleotides, the CDR3 is TGTGCCAGCAGCCCCCTCGGGGAGGCGATTAACTATGGCTACACCTTC. V is TRBV11-2 and J is TRBJ1-2; no definite D call. The V end lost 5 bases, the J end lost 1 base, and 17 bases lay between the germline ends. Germline CDR1 SGHAT, CDR2 FQNNGV. The CDR3 has 16 residues. The full variable domain, rest sourced from reference TRBV11-2 and TRBJ1-2, is EAGVAQSPRYKIIEKRQSVAFWCNPISGHATLYWYQQILGQGPKLLIQFQNNGVVDDSQLPKDRFSAERLKGVDSTLKIQPAKLEDSAVYLCASSPLGEAINYGYTFGSGTRLTVV.